The TCR beta chain under discussion was sequenced for a study of blood T cells in healthy people across ages. No fewer than 7 million PBMCs went into each sample. Next came a second PCR, run for about 6 to 12 cycles, which used a sample-barcoded 5' primer along with a J-beta primer mix. TCRdb reanalysed the 5' RACE reads using MiXCR and keeps one entry per CDR3 protein. This sample has over a million distinct CDR3 sequences, with less than 45% found just once. The V end was cut by 3 bases, the J end by 11 bases, with 12 bases between. The CDR3 contains 12 residues. Germline V CDR1 and CDR2: KGHDR, SFDVKD.

This clonotype was sampled from a woman between 18 and 29 years old in good health. The chain recombines TRBV24-1 with TRBJ2-5; no firm D call. Specimen: blood. The CDR3 reads CATSDQNNEQYF. CDR3 nucleotides: TGTGCCACCAGTGATCAAAACAATGAGCAGTACTTC.